One and the same sample provided the 3 T cell receptor beta chains below, sequenced in a study of T-cell reconstitution after alpha-beta-depleted transplantation in children. This sample's TCRbeta library carried unique molecular identifier barcodes. TCRdb called the PCR reads again in MiXCR, with one record for every CDR3 protein. This table holds approximately 400,000 distinct CDR3 sequences, approximately 10% found once. Material: PBMCs from the stem cell graft donor, obtained from the stem cell graft. These receptors originate from a human donor who donated a stem cell graft to a child with acute myeloid leukemia.

The gene calls are TRBV20-1 and TRBJ1-2, with a possible D match to TRBD1 (6 bases). CDR1 and CDR2 (germline): DFQATT, SNEGSKA (reference sequence). This CDR3 spans 18 amino acids. Trimming took 1 base from V and 4 from J, leaving 25 bases between them. The CDR3: CSARAPNSPGANPYGYTF. CDR3 sequence (DNA): TGCAGTGCTAGAGCCCCTAACAGTCCAGGGGCGAATCCCTATGGCTACACCTTC.

The sample holds a few counts of this clonotype. The chain combines TRBV4-1 with TRBJ2-7, with 7 bases lining up with TRBD1. Germline V gene sequence: CDR1 MGHRA, CDR2 YSYEKL. The CDR3 is 13 amino acids. The V segment lost 4 bases and the J segment 6 bases; nucleotides outside the gene matches: 6. The CDR3 bases are TGCGCCAGCAGCCGTAGACAGGGAACCGAGCAGTACGTC. This translates into CASSRRQGTEQYV.

This clonotype was seen a handful of times. The chain recombines TRBV25-1 with TRBJ2-3, with TRBD1 matching over 10 bases. J gave up 1 base and V 7 bases, and 8 bases lay outside the gene matches. This CDR3 spans 16 amino acids. CDR1 is MGHDK and CDR2 is SYGVNS in the germline V gene. The DNA for the CDR3 is TGTGCCAGCACGGGACAGGGGATTTCTGGCACAGATACGCAGTATTTT. The encoded protein is CASTGQGISGTDTQYF. The variable domain in full, with the rest retrieved from reference TRBV25-1 and TRBJ2-3, is EADIYQTPRYLVIGTGKKITLECSQTMGHDKMYWYQQDPGMELHLIHYSYGVNSTEKGDLSSESTVSRIRTEHFPLTLESARPSHTSQYLCASTGQGISGTDTQYFGPGTRLTVL.